The following is a T cell receptor (beta chain) sequence with its context. The antigen remains undetermined. TCRdb re-called the 5' RACE reads through MiXCR, storing one row per CDR3 protein. This table has some 1,600,000 distinct CDR3 sequences, about 32% appearing once. This specimen comes from a study of identical twins. Study-wide findings and caveats: Analyses of zero insertions could, in part, be confounded by invariant MAIT and iNKT cells. When twins shared out-of-frame alpha sequences, those sequences had excess low generation probability. Where beta out-of-frame sequences were concerned, excess twin sharing was weaker.

The V gene's germline CDR1 is MNHEY and CDR2 SVGAGI. The CDR3 loop spans 14 amino acids. Trimming took 4 bases from V and 4 from J, leaving 13 bases between them. The TCR was taken from a newborn girl in good health. The sequencing input was cord blood. The rearrangement joins TRBV6-5 to TRBJ1-2, with D maybe TRBD1 (6 bases). The CDR3 here is CASSFSRGPYGYTF. The CDR3 nucleotides read TGTGCCAGCAGTTTTAGCAGGGGCCCCTATGGCTACACCTTC.